This T cell receptor (beta chain) comes out of a study of metastatic and nonmetastatic thyroid tumors. Turning to the study itself: Repertoire comparison spanned blood and tumor or nodule tissue of malignant and benign thyroid patients. General study results and limits: It was reported that TCR beta diversity was significantly higher in malignant thyroid tumors than benign nodules, in blood and tumor.

TCRdb re-called the PCR reads through MiXCR. The sample includes approximately 44,000 clones, over 25% of them seen just once. None of the patients had undergone any treatment ahead of thyroid surgery. This clone was recorded many times. Its target is unknown. Sequencing was performed on blood. This receptor was identified in a male donor with papillary thyroid cancer or a benign thyroid nodule (not recorded which). Some clones in this sample may be carry-over from other donors' samples.

CDR3 sequence (DNA): TGCAGTGCCCCTGGGCTAGCGGGGGGCCACCGCACAGATACGCAGTATTTT. Amino acids: CSAPGLAGGHRTDTQYF. This sequence joins TRBV20-1 and TRBJ2-3; 11 bases fit TRBD2. The CDR3 is 17 residues long. CDR1 is DFQATT, CDR2 SNEGSKA, per germline (reference sequence). After removal of 6 bases from V and 1 base from J, the junction contained 12 bases not matched to a gene.